One T cell receptor (beta chain) is described in this entry. What it recognizes is unknown. Distinct nucleotide sequences in the sample also encode this CDR3. Sorted-subset replicate PCR reactions contained 150 to 200 ng DNA, corresponding to tens of thousands of T cell genomes. The table came from immunoSEQ multiplex PCR; TCRdb's copy has only in-frame clones and leaves some out. The repertoire includes 500,000 to 700,000 clones, around 96% of them detected once, and approximately 0.11% sits in the top ten. The source of the sample is a study of shared clonotypes between healthy human individuals. Overall study findings and caveats: Among donors, the sharing of clonotypes was expected to be influenced by sequencing depth. Generally, naive subsets came out with larger estimated richness than memory subsets.

As defined, naive CD8 cells were CD45RO-negative and positively selected for CCR7, with terminally differentiated effector memory CD45RA+ cells excluded. Specimen: naive CD8+ T cells sorted from blood. This sequence originates from a woman in her twenties or thirties in good health.

The CDR3 bases are TGTGCCAGCAGTCCAGGGACAAACTACGAGCAGTACTTC. This gives the protein CASSPGTNYEQYF. V usage is TRBV27 and J usage is TRBJ2-7, with D perhaps matching TRBD1 (6 bases). The germline gives CDR1 MNHEY, CDR2 SMNVEV (reference sequence). The length of the CDR3 is 13 residues. Deletions cut 5 bases from V and 3 bases from J, with 11 bases between.